The 17 T cell receptor beta chains in this list originate from one sample, sequenced in a study of shared clonotypes between healthy human individuals. Naive-designated CD8 cells lacked CD45RO, were positively enriched for CCR7, and omitted terminally differentiated effector memory CD45RA+ cells. Profiling relied on immunoSEQ multiplex PCR, and the TCRdb table lists in-frame clones only, not all of them. This sample has 800,000 or so clones, with roughly 96% found just once. Sample: naive CD8+ T cells sorted from blood. The receptors come from a man aged 25 to 40 in good health.

CDR3 protein: CASSEYPLSGTEDLYEKLFF. The CDR3 region has the DNA TGTGCCAGCAGTGAATATCCCCTCTCCGGGACAGAAGACCTTTATGAAAAACTGTTTTTT. The chain is built from TRBV6-1 and TRBJ1-4; 7 positions agree with TRBD1. Germline CDR1 reads MNHNS; CDR2 reads SASEGT. The CDR3 is 20 amino acids. V dropped 2 bases and J dropped 6; count of bases not matched to a gene: 21.

The V call is TRBV5-1, the J call TRBJ2-7; unclear D gene. The V end lost 4 bases, the J end lost 6 bases, and 17 bases lay between the germline ends. The germline V gene encodes CDR1 SGHRS and CDR2 YFSETQ. The CDR3 has 14 residues. The CDR3 sequence: CASSLMDPKGEQYF. The DNA for the CDR3 is TGCGCCAGCAGCCTAATGGACCCCAAGGGCGAGCAGTACTTC.

The chain links TRBV27 to TRBJ2-3; no firm D call. The CDR3 spans 14 residues. The V gene's germline CDR1 is MNHEY and CDR2 SMNVEV (reference sequence). V was clipped by 8 bases and J by 2 bases, with 14 bases between them. The CDR3 loop reads CASSITSPTDTQYF. In nucleotides, the CDR3 is TGTGCCAGCTCCATCACCTCCCCCACAGATACGCAGTATTTT.

The rearrangement uses TRBV11-2 and TRBJ2-3, with D possibly being TRBD1 or TRBD2 (5 bases each). Germline V gene lookup returns CDR1 SGHAT and CDR2 FQNNGV. V dropped 5 bases and J dropped 1 base, with 13 bases sitting between them. The CDR3 is 15 residues long. CDR3 in amino acids: CASSRGRGGTDTQYF. CDR3 coding DNA: TGTGCCAGCAGCCGTGGACGAGGGGGCACAGATACGCAGTATTTT.

This sequence joins TRBV20-1 and TRBJ2-1; D ambiguous. The CDR3 contains 11 residues. Per germline, CDR1 DFQATT and CDR2 SNEGSKA (reference sequence). Trimming pared 1 base from V and 9 bases from J, leaving 7 bases between. CDR3 DNA: TGCAGTGCTAGAGTGGTGGGTGAGCAGTTCTTC. Amino acids: CSARVVGEQFF.

The chain employs TRBV27 and TRBJ2-7; TRBD1 is a possible D gene (6 bases). Per the germline V gene, CDR1 is MNHEY and CDR2 is SMNVEV (reference sequence). The ends were cut back, 5 bases at V and 4 bases at J, with 12 bases in the middle. CDR3 length: 13 amino acids. CDR3 in DNA: TGTGCCAGCAGTAACAGGGTTAGGTACGAGCAGTACTTC. Protein: CASSNRVRYEQYF.

This chain uses TRBV4-1 with TRBJ2-2; D possibly corresponds to TRBD2 (5 bases). Deletions cut 6 bases from V and 2 bases from J, with 13 bases between. The CDR3 loop spans 15 amino acids. The germline gives CDR1 MGHRA, CDR2 YSYEKL. CDR3 bases: TGCGCCAGCAGGTCCGGGATATCAAACACCGGGGAGCTGTTTTTT. Protein product: CASRSGISNTGELFF.

This clone is a singleton in its sample. The genes are TRBV27 and TRBJ2-1, with D possibly being TRBD2 (6 bases). Trimming took 2 bases from V and 6 from J, leaving 11 bases between them. Germline V gives CDR1 MNHEY, CDR2 SMNVEV (reference sequence). This CDR3 comprises 14 residues. In DNA, the CDR3 is TGTGCCAGCAGTTTAGGGGGGAGCTTCAATGAGCAGTTCTTC. Translating gives CASSLGGSFNEQFF.

In its sample, this clone was seen once. V is TRBV2 and J is TRBJ2-7, with D uncertain. The CDR3 is made up of 15 amino acids. Germline loops: CDR1 SNHLY, CDR2 FYNNEI. V lost 3 bases and J 4 bases, leaving 16 bases between the germline ends. CDR3 loop: CASSEQARRGYEQYF. Written as DNA, the CDR3 is TGTGCCAGCAGTGAGCAGGCCCGGAGAGGTTACGAGCAGTACTTC.

The chain recombines TRBV5-1 with TRBJ2-1; D is unclear. The V and J ends lost 0 bases and 6 bases respectively, with 13 bases between them. The CDR3 loop spans 15 amino acids. Germline-derived CDR1 and CDR2 are SGHRS and YFSETQ. CDR3 nucleotide sequence: TGCGCCAGCAGCTTGGGACTCGCTCCGTCCAATGAGCAGTTCTTC. As protein: CASSLGLAPSNEQFF.

The V gene is TRBV11-2, the J gene TRBJ2-4; possible D gene TRBD2, 5 bases. This CDR3 is 16 amino acids long. V was shortened by 1 base and J by 2 bases, with 12 bases between the two germline ends. Per the germline V gene, CDR1 is SGHAT and CDR2 is FQNNGV. The CDR3, as DNA: TGTGCCAGCAGCTTAGGACGGAGGTCCCCCAAAAACATTCAGTACTTC. Translating it yields CASSLGRRSPKNIQYF.

The chain employs TRBV5-1 and TRBJ1-2; possibly TRBD1 for D (5 bases). The CDR3 runs 15 residues. CDR1 and CDR2 (germline): SGHRS, YFSETQ. Trimming took off 0 bases at V and 0 bases at J, with 9 bases between the two ends. CDR3 nucleotide sequence: TGCGCCAGCAGCTTGGATAAGGGGACTAACTATGGCTACACCTTC. Amino acids: CASSLDKGTNYGYTF.

V gene TRBV29-1 combines with J gene TRBJ2-1, with TRBD2 matching over 7 bases. CDR1 and CDR2 (germline): SQVTM, ANQGSEA. This CDR3 contains 13 residues. With V trimmed by 6 bases and J by 4 bases, 6 bases remained unmatched. The CDR3 loop reads CSVGGSNYNEQFF. The CDR3 DNA reads as TGCAGCGTAGGCGGGAGTAATTACAATGAGCAGTTCTTC.

This chain joins TRBV25-1 and TRBJ1-3; the D gene is possibly TRBD1 (6 bases). Looked up from germline, CDR1 is MGHDK and CDR2 is SYGVNS. This CDR3 is built from 16 residues. The germline V and J ends were trimmed by 6 bases and 4 bases, with 19 bases remaining between them. CDR3 protein: CASRGTGIPVGNTIYF. CDR3 nucleotide sequence: TGTGCCAGCAGGGGAACAGGGATCCCGGTCGGAAACACCATATATTTT.

The CDR3 DNA follows: TGTGCCAGCAGCGCCCGGGGGGGCTATGGCTACACCTTC. It yields the protein CASSARGGYGYTF. V gene TRBV9 combines with J gene TRBJ1-2; possible D gene TRBD1, 5 bases. The V end lost 3 bases, the J end lost 4 bases, and 10 bases lay between the germline ends. From germline, CDR1 is SGDLS and CDR2 YYNGEE. This CDR3 contains 13 residues.

The CDR3 is CASSLKGQESEQYF. In DNA form, the CDR3 reads TGTGCCAGCAGCTTAAAGGGACAGGAAAGTGAGCAGTACTTC. The genes are TRBV7-9 and TRBJ2-7, with 8 nucleotides matching TRBD1. Per the germline V gene, CDR1 is SEHNR and CDR2 is FQNEAQ (reference sequence). J gave up 7 bases and V 2 bases, and 7 bases lay outside the gene matches. The CDR3 is 14 residues long.

The chain uses TRBV7-9 and TRBJ2-4; 7 nucleotides agree with TRBD2. Germline CDR1 is SEHNR and CDR2 is FQNEAQ (reference sequence). V was pared by 5 bases and J by 0 bases, with 13 bases of the junction left unmatched. The CDR3 length is 18 residues. DNA of the CDR3: TGTGCCAGCAGCCTCCTCATGGCGGGAGAACTAGCCAAAAACATTCAGTACTTC. Protein product: CASSLLMAGELAKNIQYF. Looking up the rest from reference TRBV7-9 and TRBJ2-4 gives the full variable domain: DTGVSQNPRHKITKRGQNVTFRCDPISEHNRLYWYRQTLGQGPEFLTYFQNEAQLEKSRLLSDRFSAERPKGSFSTLEIQRTEQGDSAMYLCASSLLMAGELAKNIQYFGAGTRLSVL.